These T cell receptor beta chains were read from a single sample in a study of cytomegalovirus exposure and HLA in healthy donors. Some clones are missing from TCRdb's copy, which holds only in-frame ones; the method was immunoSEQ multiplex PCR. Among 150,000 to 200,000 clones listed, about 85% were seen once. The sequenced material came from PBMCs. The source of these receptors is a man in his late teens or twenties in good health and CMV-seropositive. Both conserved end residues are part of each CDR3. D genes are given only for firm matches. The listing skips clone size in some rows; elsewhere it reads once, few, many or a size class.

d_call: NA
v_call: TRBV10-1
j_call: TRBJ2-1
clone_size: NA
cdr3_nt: TGCGCCAGCAGTGAGGAGGCTAGCGTTAACTCCTACAATGAGCAGTTCTTC
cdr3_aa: CASSEEASVNSYNEQFF

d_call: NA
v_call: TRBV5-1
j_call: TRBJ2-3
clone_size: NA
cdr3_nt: TGCGCCAGCAACGTGGGGGGGGCCGAGGATACGCAGTATTTT
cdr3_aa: CASNVGGAEDTQYF

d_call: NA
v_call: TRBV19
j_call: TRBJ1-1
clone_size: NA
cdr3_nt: TGTGCCAGTAGTGAACAGGGCTCGAACACTGAAGCTTTCTTT
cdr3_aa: CASSEQGSNTEAFF

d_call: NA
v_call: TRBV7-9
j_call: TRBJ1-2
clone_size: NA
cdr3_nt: TGTGCCAGCAGCTTAGAACAGACGACTAATGGCTACACCTTC
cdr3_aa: CASSLEQTTNGYTF

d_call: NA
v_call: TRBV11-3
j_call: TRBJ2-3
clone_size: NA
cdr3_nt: TGTGCCAGCAGCTTATCCGGTTCCACAGATACGCAGTATTTT
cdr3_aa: CASSLSGSTDTQYF

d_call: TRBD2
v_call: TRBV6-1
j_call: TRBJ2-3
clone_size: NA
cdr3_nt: TGTGCCAGCAGTAGACTAGCGGGAACAGATACGCAGTATTTT
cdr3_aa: CASSRLAGTDTQYF

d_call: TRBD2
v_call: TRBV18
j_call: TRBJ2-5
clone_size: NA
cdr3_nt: TGTGCCAGCTCACCGAACGGGGGGATTGGAGAGACCCAGTACTTC
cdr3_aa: CASSPNGGIGETQYF

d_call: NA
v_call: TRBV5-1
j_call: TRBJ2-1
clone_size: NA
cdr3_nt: TGCGCCAGCAGCGGGGGGGGAGCCCCCAGGGGCAATGAGCAGTTCTTC
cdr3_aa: CASSGGGAPRGNEQFF

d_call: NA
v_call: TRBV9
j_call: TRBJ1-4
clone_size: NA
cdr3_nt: TGTGCCAGCAGCGCGCAGGGGAGTGAAAAACTGTTTTTT
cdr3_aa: CASSAQGSEKLFF

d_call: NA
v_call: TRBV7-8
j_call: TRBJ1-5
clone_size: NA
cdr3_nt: TGTGCCAGCAGCCTCACGGGGGTTGATCAGCCCCAGCATTTT
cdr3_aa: CASSLTGVDQPQHF

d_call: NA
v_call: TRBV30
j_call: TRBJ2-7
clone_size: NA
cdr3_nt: TGTGCCTGGAGTACAGGGTTAACGCCCTACGAGCAGTACTTC
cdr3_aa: CAWSTGLTPYEQYF

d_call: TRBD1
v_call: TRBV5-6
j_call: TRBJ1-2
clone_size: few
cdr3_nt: TGTGCCAGCAGCCTGACGACAGGGTCTAACTATGGCTACACCTTC
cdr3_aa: CASSLTTGSNYGYTF

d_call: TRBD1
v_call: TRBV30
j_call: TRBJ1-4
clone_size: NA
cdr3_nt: TGTGCCTGGCAGGGGGCGACTACTAATGAAAAACTGTTTTTT
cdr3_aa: CAWQGATTNEKLFF

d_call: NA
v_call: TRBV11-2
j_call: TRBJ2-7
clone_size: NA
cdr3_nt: TGTGCCAGCAGCTCACCTTCTGGGAGAGGGGAGCAGTACTTC
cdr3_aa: CASSSPSGRGEQYF

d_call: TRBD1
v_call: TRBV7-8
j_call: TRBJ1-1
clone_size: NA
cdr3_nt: TGTGCCAGCAGCATCGACAGGGCGAACACTGAAGCTTTCTTT
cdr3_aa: CASSIDRANTEAFF

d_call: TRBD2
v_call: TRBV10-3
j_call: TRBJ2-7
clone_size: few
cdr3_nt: TGTGCCATCAGTGGAGGGCTGTCGGGACTAGCGGGTTACGAGCAGTACTTC
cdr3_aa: CAISGGLSGLAGYEQYF

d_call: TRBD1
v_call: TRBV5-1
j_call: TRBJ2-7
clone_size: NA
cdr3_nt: TGCGCCAGCAGCATCCAGGCAGGGGGCTCTACCGAGCAGTACTTC
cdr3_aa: CASSIQAGGSTEQYF

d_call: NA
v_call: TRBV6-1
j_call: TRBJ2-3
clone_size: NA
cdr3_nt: TGTGCCAGCAGTGAAGGAAACAGCCCCACAGATACGCAGTATTTT
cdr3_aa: CASSEGNSPTDTQYF

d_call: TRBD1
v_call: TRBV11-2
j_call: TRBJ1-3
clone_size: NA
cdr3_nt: TGTGCCAGCAGGCGACAGGGGGCCTCTGGAAACACCATATATTTT
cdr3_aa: CASRRQGASGNTIYF

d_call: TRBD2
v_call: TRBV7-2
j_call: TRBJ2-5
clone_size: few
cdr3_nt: TGTGCCAGCAGCGTCTCCAGAAGGCTAGCGGGCCAAGAGACCCAGTACTTC
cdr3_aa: CASSVSRRLAGQETQYF

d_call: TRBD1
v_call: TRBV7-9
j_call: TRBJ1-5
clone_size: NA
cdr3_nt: TGTGCCAGCAGCCGACAGGGAAATGAGCCCCAGCATTTT
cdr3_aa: CASSRQGNEPQHF

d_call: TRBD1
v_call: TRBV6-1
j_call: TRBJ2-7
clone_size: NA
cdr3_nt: TGTGCCAGCCAGCAGGGGGCCTTCTACGAGCAGTACTTC
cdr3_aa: CASQQGAFYEQYF

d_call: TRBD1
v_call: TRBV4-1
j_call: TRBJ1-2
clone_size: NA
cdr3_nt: TGCGCCAGCAGCCCCCTAGGACAGGGAGGTCACACCTTC
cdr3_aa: CASSPLGQGGHTF

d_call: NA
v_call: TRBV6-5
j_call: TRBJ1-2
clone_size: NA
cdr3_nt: TGTGCCAGCAGCTCCTATAACTATGGCTACACCTTC
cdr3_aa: CASSSYNYGYTF

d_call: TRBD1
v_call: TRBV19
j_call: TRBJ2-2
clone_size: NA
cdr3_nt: TGTGCCAGTAAATCCGGACAGGGGGCGATCGGGGAGCTGTTTTTT
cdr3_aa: CASKSGQGAIGELFF

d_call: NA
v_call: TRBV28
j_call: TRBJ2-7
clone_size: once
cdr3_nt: TGTGCCAGCAGACCTGCGAGGGAGCACGAGCAGTACTTC
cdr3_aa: CASRPAREHEQYF

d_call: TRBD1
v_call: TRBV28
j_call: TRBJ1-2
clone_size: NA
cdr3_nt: TGTGCCAGCAGCCGGGAGCCAGGGGGCGCGAGCGGTGGGTGGGGCGGCTACACCTTC
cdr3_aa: CASSREPGGASGGWGGYTF

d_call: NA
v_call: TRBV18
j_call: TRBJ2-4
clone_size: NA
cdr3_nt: TGTGCCAGCTCACCTGGGGCAGGAAAAAACATTCAGTACTTC
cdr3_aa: CASSPGAGKNIQYF

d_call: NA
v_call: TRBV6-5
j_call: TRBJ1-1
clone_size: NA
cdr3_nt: TGTGCCAGCAGTTACGACTGGCAGGGGACTGAAGCTTTCTTT
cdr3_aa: CASSYDWQGTEAFF

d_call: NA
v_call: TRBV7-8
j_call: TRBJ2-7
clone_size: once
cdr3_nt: TGTGCCAGCAGCTCGGTGGGTGACAGTTCCGACGAGCAGTACTTC
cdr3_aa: CASSSVGDSSDEQYF

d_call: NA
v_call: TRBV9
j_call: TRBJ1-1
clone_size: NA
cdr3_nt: TGTGCCAGCAGCGTGTGGGGTTCGGGGGGCACTGAAGCTTTCTTT
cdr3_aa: CASSVWGSGGTEAFF

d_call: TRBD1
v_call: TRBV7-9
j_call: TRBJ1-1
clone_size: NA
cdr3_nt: TGTGCCAGCAGCTTCGGACAGGGAGACACTGAAGCTTTCTTT
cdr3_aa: CASSFGQGDTEAFF

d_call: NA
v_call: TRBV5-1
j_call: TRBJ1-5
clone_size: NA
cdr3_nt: TGCGCCAGCAGCTCGGGGGATCATAGCAATCAGCCCCAGCATTTT
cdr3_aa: CASSSGDHSNQPQHF

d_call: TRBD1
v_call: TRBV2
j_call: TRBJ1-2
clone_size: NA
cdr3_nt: TGTGCCAGCAGTTTTGACAGGGACTATGGCTACACCTTC
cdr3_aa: CASSFDRDYGYTF

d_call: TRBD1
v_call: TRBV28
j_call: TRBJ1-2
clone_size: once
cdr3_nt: TGTGCCAGTACCCTAGGGACAGGAGGTTCTGGCTACACCTTC
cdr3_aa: CASTLGTGGSGYTF

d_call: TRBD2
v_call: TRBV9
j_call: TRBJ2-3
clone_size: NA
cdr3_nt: TGTGCCAGCAGCGTAGGGGCTAGCGGGACCTACACAGATACGCAGTATTTT
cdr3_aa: CASSVGASGTYTDTQYF

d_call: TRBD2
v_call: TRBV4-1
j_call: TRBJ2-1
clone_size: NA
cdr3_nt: TGCGCCAGCAGCCAGGGGACTAGCGGGATCCCGCAGTTCTTC
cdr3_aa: CASSQGTSGIPQFF

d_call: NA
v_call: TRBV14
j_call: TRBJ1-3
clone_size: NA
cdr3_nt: TGTGCCAGCAGCCAATATGACACCATATATTTT
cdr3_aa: CASSQYDTIYF

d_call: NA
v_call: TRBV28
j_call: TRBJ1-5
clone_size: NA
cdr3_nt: TGTGCCAGCAGTTCTAACTCCGGGTACCAGCCCCAGCATTTT
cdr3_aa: CASSSNSGYQPQHF

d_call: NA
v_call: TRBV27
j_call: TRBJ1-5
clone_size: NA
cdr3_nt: TGTGCCAGCCGCCCTGGTAGGGGGAACAATCAGCCCCAGCATTTT
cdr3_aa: CASRPGRGNNQPQHF

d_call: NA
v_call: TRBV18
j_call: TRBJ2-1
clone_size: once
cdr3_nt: TGTGCCAGCTCACCACCCGCCACGGATGAGCAGTTCTTC
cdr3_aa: CASSPPATDEQFF

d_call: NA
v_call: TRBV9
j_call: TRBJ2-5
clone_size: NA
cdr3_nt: TGTGCCAGCAGCCCCGCCCCCCTAGGGGAAGAGACCCAGTACTTC
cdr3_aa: CASSPAPLGEETQYF

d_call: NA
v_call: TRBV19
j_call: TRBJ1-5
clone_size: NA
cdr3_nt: TGTGCCGCCGGCGGGACTTGGGGGAATCAGCCCCAGCATTTT
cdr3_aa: CAAGGTWGNQPQHF

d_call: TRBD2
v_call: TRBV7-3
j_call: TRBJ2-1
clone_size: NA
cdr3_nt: TGTGCCAGCAGCCGTAGACTAGCGGGGCCCAATGAGCAGTTCTTC
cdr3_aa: CASSRRLAGPNEQFF

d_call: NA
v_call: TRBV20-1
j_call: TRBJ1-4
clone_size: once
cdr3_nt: TGCAGTGCTAGGGTTAGCGGGGAACTGTTTTTT
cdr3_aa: CSARVSGELFF

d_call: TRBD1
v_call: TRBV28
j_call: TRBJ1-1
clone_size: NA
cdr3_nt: TGTGCCACCCTGGGACAGCTATACACTGAAGCTTTCTTT
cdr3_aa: CATLGQLYTEAFF

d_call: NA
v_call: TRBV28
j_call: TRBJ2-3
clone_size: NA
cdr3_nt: TGTGCCAGCAGTACAGAACAGGGTCAGGGTAGGGATACGCAGTATTTT
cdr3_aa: CASSTEQGQGRDTQYF

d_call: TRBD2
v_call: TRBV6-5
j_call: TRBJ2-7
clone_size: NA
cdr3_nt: TGTGCCAGCAGCCGACTAGCCTCAAGCTCCTACGAGCAGTACTTC
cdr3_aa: CASSRLASSSYEQYF

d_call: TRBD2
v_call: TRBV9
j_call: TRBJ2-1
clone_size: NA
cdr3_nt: TGTGCCAGCAGCGTAGGTAGAAGCGCCGGGACTAGCGGGAGGAAACACAATGAGCAGTTCTTC
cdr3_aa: CASSVGRSAGTSGRKHNEQFF

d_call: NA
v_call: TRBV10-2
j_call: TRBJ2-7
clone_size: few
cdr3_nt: TGCGCCATCGCGGACGGGATGGGGGAGCAGTACTTC
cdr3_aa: CAIADGMGEQYF